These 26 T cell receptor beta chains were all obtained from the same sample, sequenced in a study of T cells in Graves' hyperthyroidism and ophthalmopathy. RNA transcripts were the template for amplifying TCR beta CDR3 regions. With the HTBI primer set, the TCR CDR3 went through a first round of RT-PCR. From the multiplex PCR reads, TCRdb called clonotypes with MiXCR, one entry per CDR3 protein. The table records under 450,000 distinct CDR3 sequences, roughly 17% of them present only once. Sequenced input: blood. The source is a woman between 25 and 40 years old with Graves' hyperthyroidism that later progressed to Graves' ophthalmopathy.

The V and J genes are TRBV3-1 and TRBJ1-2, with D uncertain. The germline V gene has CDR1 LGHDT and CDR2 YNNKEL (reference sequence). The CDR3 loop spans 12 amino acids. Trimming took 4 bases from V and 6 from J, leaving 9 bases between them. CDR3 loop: CASSRRLDGYTF. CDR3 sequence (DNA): TGTGCCAGCAGCCGCCGGTTGGATGGCTACACCTTC.

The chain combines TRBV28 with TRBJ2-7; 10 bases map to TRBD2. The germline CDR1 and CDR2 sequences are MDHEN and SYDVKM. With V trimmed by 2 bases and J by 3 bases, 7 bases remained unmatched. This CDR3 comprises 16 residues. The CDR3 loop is CASSLKTSGWSYEQYF. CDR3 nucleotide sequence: TGTGCCAGCAGTTTAAAGACTAGCGGGTGGAGCTACGAGCAGTACTTC.

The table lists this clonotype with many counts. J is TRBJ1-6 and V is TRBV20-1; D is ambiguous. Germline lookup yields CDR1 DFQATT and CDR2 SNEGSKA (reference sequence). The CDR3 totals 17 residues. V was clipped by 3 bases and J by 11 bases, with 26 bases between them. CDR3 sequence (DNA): TGCAGTGCTAGTTCCGTAGGGCAAAATTTCGAAGTTACACCCCTCCACTTT. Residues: CSASSVGQNFEVTPLHF.

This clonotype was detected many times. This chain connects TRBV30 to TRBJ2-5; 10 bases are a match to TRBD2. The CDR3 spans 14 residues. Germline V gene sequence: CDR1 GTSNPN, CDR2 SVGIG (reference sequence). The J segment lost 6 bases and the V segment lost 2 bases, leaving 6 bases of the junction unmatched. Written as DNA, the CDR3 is TGTGCCTGGAGTACAGCGGGAGGGATGAAGACCCAGTACTTC. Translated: CAWSTAGGMKTQYF.

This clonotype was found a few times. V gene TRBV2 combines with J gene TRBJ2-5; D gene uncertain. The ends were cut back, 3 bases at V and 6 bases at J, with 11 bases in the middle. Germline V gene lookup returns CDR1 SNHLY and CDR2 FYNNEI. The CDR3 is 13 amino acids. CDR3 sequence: CASSDSQWKTQYF. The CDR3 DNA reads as TGTGCCAGCAGTGACTCCCAGTGGAAGACCCAGTACTTC.

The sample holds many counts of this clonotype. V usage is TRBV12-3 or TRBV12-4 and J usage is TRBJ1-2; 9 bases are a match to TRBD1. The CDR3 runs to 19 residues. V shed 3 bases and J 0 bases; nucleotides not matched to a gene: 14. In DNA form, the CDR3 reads TGTGCCAGCAGTTTCCTAATAATGGGACAGGGCATATCTAACTATGGCTACACCTTC. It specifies CASSFLIMGQGISNYGYTF.

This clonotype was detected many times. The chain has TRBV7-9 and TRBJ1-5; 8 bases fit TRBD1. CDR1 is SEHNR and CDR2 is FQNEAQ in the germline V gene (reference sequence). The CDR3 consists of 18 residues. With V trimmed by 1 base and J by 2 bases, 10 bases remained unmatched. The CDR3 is CASSLVAGGRSGNQPQHF. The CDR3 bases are TGTGCCAGCAGCTTAGTGGCAGGGGGCAGATCGGGCAATCAGCCCCAGCATTTT.

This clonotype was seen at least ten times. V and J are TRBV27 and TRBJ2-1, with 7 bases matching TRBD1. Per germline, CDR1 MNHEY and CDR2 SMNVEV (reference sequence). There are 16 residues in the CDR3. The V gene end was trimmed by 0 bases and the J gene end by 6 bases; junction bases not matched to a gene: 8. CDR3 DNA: TGTGCCAGCAGTTTATCGCAGGGGGAAAGGGCCAATGAGCAGTTCTTC. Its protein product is CASSLSQGERANEQFF.

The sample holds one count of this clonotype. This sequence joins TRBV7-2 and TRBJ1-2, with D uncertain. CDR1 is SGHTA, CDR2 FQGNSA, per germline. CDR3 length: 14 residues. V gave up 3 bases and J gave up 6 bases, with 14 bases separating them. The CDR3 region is CASSFRQIYDGYTF. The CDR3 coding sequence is TGTGCCAGCAGCTTCAGACAAATCTATGATGGCTACACCTTC.

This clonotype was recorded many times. The CDR3 sequence: CASSYGEGWETQYF. The CDR3 DNA sequence: TGTGCCAGCAGCTATGGGGAGGGATGGGAGACCCAGTACTTC. The chain couples TRBV7-9 to TRBJ2-5, with TRBD2 matching over 7 bases. Losses at the gene ends were 4 bases for V and 5 bases for J; bases not matched to a gene: 7. This CDR3 region has 14 residues. The germline gives CDR1 SEHNR, CDR2 FQNEAQ (reference sequence).

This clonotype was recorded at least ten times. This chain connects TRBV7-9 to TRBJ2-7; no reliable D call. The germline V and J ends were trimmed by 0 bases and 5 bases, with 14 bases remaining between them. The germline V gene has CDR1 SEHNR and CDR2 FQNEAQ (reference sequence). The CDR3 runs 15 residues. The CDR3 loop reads CASSLAAGSGHEQYF. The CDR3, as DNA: TGTGCCAGCAGCTTAGCGGCCGGGTCTGGCCACGAGCAGTACTTC.

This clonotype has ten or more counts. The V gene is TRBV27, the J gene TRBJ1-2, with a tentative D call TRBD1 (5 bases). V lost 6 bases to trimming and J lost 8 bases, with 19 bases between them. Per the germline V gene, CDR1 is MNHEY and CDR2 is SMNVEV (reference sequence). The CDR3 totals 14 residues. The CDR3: CASSPSGGGVGYTF. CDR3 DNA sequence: TGTGCCAGCAGCCCCAGTGGGGGGGGAGTCGGCTACACCTTC.

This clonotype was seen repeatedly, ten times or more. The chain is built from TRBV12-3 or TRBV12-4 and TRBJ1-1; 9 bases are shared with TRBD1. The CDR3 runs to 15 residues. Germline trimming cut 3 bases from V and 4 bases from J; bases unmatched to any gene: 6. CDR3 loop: CASSFTGGQGTEAFF. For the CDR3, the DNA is TGTGCCAGCAGTTTTACAGGGGGCCAGGGCACTGAAGCTTTCTTT.

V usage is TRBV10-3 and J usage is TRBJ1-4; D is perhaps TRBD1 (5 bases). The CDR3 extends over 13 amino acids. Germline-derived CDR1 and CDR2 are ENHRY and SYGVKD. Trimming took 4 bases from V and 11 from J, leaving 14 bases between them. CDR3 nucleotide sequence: TGTGCCATCAGTGGGGACCCCCAAGGGAAACTGTTTTTT. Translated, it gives CAISGDPQGKLFF.

The CDR3 spells CASSQPKQGSYEQYF. The DNA of the CDR3 is TGCGCCAGCAGCCAACCAAAACAGGGGTCCTACGAGCAGTACTTC. The V and J genes are TRBV4-1 and TRBJ2-7; 7 bases map to TRBD1. There are 15 residues in the CDR3. V trimming: 2 bases; J trimming: 1 base; junction bases outside the gene matches: 5. The germline CDR1 and CDR2 sequences are MGHRA and YSYEKL.

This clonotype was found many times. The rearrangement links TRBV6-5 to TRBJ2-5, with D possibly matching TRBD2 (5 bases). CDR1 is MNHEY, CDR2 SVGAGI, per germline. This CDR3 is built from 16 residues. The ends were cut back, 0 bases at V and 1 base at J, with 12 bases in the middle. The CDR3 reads CASSYSGETTQETQYF. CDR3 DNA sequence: TGTGCCAGCAGTTACTCGGGAGAAACCACCCAAGAGACCCAGTACTTC.

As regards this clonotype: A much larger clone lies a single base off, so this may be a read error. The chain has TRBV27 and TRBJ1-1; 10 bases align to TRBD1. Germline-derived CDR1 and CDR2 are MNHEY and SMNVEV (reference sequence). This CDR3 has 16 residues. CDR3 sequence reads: CASSETGGVGETGAFF. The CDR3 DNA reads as TGTGCCAGCAGTGAGACAGGGGGCGTGGGAGAAACTGGAGCTTTCTTT.

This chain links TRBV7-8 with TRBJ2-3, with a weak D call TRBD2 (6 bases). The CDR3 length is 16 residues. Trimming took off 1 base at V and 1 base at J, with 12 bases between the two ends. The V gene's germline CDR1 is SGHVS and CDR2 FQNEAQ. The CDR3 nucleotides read TGTGCCAGCAGCTTAGAGACTAGACTAGGCACAGATACGCAGTATTTT. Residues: CASSLETRLGTDTQYF.

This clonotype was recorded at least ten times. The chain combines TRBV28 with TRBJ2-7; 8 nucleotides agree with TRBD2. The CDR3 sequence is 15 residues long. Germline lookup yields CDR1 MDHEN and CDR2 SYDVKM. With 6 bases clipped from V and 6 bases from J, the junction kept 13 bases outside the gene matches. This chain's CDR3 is CASSSPSSGRVEQYF. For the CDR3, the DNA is TGTGCCAGCAGCTCTCCCTCTAGCGGGCGTGTCGAGCAGTACTTC.

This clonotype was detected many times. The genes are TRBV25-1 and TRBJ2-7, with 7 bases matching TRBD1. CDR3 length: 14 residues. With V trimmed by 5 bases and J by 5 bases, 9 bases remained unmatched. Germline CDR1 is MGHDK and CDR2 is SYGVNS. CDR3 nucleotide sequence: TGTGCCAGCAGTACCCCGACAGGGTCCCACGAGCAGTACTTC. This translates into CASSTPTGSHEQYF.

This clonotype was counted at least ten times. The CDR3 DNA reads as TGTGCCAGCAGTTTTCGCCTGAACACTGAAGCTTTCTTT. It is translated as CASSFRLNTEAFF. The rearrangement uses TRBV28 and TRBJ1-1; D call uncertain. CDR1 is MDHEN and CDR2 is SYDVKM in the germline V gene. CDR3 size: 13 residues. V was cut by 3 bases and J by 0 bases, with 5 bases left in between.

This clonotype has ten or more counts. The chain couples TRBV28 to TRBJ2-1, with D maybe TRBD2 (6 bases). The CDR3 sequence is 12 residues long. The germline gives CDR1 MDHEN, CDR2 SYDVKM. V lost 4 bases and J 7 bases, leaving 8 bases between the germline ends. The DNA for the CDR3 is TGTGCCAGCAGTTCCGGACTAAATGAGCAGTTCTTC. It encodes CASSSGLNEQFF.

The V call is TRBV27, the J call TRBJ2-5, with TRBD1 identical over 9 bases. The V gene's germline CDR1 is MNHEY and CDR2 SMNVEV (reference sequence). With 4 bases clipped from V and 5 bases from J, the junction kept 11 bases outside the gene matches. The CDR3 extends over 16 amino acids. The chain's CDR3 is CASSSRQGVIRETQYF. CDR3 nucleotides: TGTGCCAGCAGTTCCCGACAGGGGGTAATTCGGGAGACCCAGTACTTC.

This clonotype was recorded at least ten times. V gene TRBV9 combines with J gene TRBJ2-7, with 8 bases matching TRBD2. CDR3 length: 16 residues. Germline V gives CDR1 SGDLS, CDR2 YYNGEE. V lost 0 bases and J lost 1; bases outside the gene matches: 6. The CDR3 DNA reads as TGTGCCAGCAGCGTAGGGATAGCGGGGCCTTCCTACGAGCAGTACTTC. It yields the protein CASSVGIAGPSYEQYF.

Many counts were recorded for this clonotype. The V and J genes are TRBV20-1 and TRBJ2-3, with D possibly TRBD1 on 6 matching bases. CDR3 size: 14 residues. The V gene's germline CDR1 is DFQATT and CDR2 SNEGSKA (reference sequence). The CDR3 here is CSATGQGSTDTQYF. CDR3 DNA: TGCAGCGCAACGGGACAAGGGTCCACAGATACGCAGTATTTT.

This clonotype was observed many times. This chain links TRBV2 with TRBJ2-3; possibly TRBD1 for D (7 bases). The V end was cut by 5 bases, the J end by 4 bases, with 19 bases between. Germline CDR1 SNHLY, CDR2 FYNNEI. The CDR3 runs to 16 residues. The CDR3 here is CASSRGRQGIADTQYF. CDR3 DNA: TGTGCCAGCAGTCGGGGGAGACAGGGTATCGCAGATACGCAGTATTTT. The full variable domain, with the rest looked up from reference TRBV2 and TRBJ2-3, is EPEVTQTPSHQVTQMGQEVILRCVPISNHLYFYWYRQILGQKVEFLVSFYNNEISEKSEIFDDQFSVERPDGSNFTLKIRSTKLEDSAMYFCASSRGRQGIADTQYFGPGTRLTVL.